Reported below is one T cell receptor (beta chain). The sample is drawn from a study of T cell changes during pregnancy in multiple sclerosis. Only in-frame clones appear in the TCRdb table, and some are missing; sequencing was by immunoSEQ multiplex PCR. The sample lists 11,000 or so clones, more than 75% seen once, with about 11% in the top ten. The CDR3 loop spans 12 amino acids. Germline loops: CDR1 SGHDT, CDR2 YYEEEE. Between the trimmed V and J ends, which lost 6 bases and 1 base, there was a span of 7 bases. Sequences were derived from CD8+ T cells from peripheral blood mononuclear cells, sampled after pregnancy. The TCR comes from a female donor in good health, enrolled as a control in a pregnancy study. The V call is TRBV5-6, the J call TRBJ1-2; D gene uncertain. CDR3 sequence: CASTLSNYGYTF. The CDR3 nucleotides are TGTGCCAGCACTTTGAGTAACTATGGCTACACCTTC.